The sample holds a few counts of the clone carrying this TCR beta chain. Its antigen is not known. This sample is part of a study of beta chain features in type 1 diabetes. Study-wide points: PCR, the amplification step, might favor shorter templates, equally in patients and controls. These data did not resolve whether HLA type affects TCRB rearrangement. Compared with healthy donors, patients appeared to share more similar naive, central memory and regulatory TCRB repertoires.

The study reverse transcribed the entire isolated RNA, so it sequenced expressed TCRB transcripts. Only in-frame clones appear in the TCRdb table, and some are missing; sequencing was by immunoSEQ multiplex PCR. The table includes hundreds of thousands of clones, around 28% detected once. CD4+ cells of the naive, central memory, regulatory and stem cell-like memory types were sorted via CD45RO/CCR7/CD25/CD127/CD95/CD27. The sequenced sample consisted of naive CD4+ T cells from blood. The receptor comes from a man in his late teens or twenties in good health.

CDR3 amino acids: CAGQSSLNTEAFF. Here the CDR3 DNA reads TGCGCAGGCCAGAGTTCTTTGAACACTGAAGCTTTCTTT. The chain employs TRBV29-1 and TRBJ1-1; no reliable D call. Germline V gives CDR1 SQVTM, CDR2 ANQGSEA. The CDR3 contains 13 residues.